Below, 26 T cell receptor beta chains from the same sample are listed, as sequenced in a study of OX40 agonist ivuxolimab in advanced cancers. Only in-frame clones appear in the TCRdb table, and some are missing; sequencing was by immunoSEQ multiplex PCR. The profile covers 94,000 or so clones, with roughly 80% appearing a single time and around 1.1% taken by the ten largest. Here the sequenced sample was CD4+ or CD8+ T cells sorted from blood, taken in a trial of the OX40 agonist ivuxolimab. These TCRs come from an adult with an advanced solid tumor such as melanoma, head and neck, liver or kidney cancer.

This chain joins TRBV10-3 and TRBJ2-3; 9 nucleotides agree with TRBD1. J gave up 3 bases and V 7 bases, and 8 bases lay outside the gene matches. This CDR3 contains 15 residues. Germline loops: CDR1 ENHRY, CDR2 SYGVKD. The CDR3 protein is CAINGGQGPTDTQYF. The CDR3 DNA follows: TGTGCCATCAATGGAGGACAGGGGCCAACAGATACGCAGTATTTT.

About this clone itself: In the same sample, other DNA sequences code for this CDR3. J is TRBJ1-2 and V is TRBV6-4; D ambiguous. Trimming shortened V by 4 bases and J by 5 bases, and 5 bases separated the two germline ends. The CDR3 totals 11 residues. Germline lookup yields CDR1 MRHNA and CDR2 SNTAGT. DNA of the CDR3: TGTGCCAGCAGTGCTGGGTATGGCTACACCTTC. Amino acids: CASSAGYGYTF.

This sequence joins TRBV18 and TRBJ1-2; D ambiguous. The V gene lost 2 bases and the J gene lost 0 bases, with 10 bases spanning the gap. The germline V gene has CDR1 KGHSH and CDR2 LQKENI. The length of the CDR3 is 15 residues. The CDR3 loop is CASSPSRDANYGYTF. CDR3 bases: TGTGCCAGCTCACCATCCCGCGACGCTAACTATGGCTACACCTTC.

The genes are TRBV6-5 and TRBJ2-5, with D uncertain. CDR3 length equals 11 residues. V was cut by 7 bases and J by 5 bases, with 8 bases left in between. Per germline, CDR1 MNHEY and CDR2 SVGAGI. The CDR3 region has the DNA TGTGCCAGCACCCAAAGGGAGACCCAGTACTTC. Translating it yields CASTQRETQYF.

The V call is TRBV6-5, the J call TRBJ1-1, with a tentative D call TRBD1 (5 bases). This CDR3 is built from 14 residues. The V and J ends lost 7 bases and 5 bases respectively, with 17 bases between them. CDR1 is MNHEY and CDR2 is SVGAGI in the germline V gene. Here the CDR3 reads CASTAPGLRTEAFF. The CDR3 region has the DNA TGTGCCAGCACGGCCCCAGGGTTGAGAACTGAAGCTTTCTTT.

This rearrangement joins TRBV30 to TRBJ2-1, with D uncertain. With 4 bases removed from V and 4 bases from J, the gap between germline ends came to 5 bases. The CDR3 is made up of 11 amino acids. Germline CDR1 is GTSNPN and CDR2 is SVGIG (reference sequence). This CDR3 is CAWTEYNEQFF. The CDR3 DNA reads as TGTGCCTGGACCGAGTACAATGAGCAGTTCTTC.

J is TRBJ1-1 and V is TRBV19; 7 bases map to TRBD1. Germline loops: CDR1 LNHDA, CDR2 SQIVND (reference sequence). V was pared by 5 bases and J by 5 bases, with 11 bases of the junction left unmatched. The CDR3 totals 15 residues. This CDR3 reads CASSLLTGRYTEAFF. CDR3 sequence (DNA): TGTGCCAGTAGTCTCCTGACAGGGCGGTATACTGAAGCTTTCTTT.

The CDR3 sequence is CASSPSGGLVGTQYF. In DNA, the CDR3 is TGTGCCAGCAGCCCGAGCGGGGGCTTGGTGGGGACCCAGTACTTC. The genes are TRBV28 and TRBJ2-5, with 8 positions matching TRBD2. Germline trimming cut 6 bases from V and 7 bases from J; bases unmatched to any gene: 13. Germline CDR1 is MDHEN and CDR2 is SYDVKM. The CDR3 runs 15 residues.

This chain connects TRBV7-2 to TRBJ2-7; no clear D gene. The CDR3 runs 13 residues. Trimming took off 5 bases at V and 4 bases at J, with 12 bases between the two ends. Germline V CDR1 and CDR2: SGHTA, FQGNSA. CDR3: CASSINPTYEQYF. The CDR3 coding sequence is TGTGCCAGCAGCATAAACCCGACTTACGAGCAGTACTTC. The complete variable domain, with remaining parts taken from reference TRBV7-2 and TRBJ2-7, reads GAGVSQSPSNKVTEKGKDVELRCDPISGHTALYWYRQSLGQGLEFLIYFQGNSAPDKSGLPSDRFSAERTGGSVSTLTIQRTQQEDSAVYLCASSINPTYEQYFGPGTRLTVT.

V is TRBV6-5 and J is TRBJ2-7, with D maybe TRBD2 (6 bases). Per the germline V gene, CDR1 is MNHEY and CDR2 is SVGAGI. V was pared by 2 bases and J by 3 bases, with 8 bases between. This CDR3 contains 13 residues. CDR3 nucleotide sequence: TGTGCCAGCAGTTACGGGAGGTACTACGAGCAGTACGTC. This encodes CASSYGRYYEQYV.

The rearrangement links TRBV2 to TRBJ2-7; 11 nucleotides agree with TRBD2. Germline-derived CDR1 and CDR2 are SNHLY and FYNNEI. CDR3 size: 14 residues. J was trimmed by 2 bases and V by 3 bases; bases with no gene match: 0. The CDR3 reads CASSEGLAAYEQYV. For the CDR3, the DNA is TGTGCCAGCAGTGAGGGACTAGCGGCCTACGAGCAGTACGTC.

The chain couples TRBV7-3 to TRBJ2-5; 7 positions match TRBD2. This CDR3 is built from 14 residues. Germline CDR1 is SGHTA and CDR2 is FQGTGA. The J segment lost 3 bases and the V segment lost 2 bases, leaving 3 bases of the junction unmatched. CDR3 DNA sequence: TGTGCCAGCAGCTTAGACGGGACTAAAGAGACCCAGTACTTC. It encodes CASSLDGTKETQYF.

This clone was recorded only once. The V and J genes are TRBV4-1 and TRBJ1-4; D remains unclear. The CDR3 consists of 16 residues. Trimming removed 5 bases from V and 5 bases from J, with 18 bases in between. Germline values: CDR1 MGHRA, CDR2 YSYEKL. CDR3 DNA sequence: TGCGCCAGCAGCTCAAACTCCGGGATAAAAAATGAAAAACTGTTTTTT. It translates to CASSSNSGIKNEKLFF.

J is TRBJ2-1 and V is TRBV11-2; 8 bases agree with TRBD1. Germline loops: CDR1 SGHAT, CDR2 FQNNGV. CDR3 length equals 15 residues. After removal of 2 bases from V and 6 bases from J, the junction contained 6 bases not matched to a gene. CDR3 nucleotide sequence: TGTGCCAGCAGCTTATACACAACAGGGGGCAATGAGCAGTTCTTC. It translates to CASSLYTTGGNEQFF.

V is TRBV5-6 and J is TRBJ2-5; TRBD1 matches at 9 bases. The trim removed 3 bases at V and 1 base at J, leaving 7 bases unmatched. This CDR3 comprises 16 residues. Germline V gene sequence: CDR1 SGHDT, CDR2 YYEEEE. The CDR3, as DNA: TGTGCCAGCAGCTCGGGACAGGGAGGGGGCCAAGAGACCCAGTACTTC. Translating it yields CASSSGQGGGQETQYF.

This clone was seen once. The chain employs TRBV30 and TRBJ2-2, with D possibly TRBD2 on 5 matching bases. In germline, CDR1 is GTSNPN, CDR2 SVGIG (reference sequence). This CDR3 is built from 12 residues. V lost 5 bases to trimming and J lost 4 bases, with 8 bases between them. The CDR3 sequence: CAWGRGTGELFF. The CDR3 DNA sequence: TGTGCCTGGGGTCGGGGCACCGGGGAGCTGTTTTTT.

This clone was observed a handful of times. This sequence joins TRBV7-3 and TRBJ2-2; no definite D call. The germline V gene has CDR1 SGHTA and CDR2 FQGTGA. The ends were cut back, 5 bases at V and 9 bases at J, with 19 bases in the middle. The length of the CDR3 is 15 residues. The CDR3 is CASSPPGPVSRELFF. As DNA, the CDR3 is TGTGCCAGCAGCCCCCCTGGCCCCGTAAGCCGGGAGCTGTTTTTT.

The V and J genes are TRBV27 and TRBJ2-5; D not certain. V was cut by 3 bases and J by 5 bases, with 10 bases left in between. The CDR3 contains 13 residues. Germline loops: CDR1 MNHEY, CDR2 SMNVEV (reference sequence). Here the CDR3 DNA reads TGTGCCAGCAGTTTTGGGGTCTTCGAGACCCAGTACTTC. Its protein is CASSFGVFETQYF.

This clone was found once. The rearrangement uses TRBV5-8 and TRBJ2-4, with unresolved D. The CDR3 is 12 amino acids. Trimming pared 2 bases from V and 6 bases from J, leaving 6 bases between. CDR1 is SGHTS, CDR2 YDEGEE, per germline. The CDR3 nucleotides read TGTGCCAGCAGCTTTATGGGAAACATTCAGTACTTC. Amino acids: CASSFMGNIQYF.

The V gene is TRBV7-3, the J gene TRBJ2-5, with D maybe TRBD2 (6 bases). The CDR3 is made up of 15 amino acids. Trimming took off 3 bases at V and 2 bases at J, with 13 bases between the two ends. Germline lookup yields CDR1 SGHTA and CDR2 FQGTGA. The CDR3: CASSLMPAGQETQYF. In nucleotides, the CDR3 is TGTGCCAGCAGCTTGATGCCCGCGGGGCAAGAGACCCAGTACTTC.

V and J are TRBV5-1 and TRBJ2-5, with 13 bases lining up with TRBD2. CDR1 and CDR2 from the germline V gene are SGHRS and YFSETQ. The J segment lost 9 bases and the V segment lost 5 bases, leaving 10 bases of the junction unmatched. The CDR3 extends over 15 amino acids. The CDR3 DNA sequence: TGCGCCAGCAGTCTCGGACTAGCGGGGGAGTCGCCCCAGTACTTC. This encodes CASSLGLAGESPQYF.

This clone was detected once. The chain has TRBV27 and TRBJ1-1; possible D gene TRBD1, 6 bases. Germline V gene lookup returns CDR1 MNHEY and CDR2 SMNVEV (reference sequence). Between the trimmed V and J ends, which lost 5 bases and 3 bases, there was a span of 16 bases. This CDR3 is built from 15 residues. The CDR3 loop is CASSVRGLRDTEAFF. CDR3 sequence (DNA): TGTGCCAGCAGTGTCCGGGGGCTACGGGACACTGAAGCTTTCTTT.

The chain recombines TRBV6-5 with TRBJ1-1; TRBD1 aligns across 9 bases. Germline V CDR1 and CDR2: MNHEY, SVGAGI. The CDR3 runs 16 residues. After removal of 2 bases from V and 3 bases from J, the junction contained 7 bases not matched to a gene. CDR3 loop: CASSYGGTGGYTEAFF. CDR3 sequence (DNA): TGTGCCAGCAGTTACGGAGGAACAGGGGGCTACACTGAAGCTTTCTTT.

The CDR3 sequence is CASSLVGGNTIYF. The DNA for the CDR3 is TGCGCCAGCAGCTTGGTAGGTGGAAACACCATATATTTT. This chain links TRBV5-1 with TRBJ1-3; no clear D. From germline, CDR1 is SGHRS and CDR2 YFSETQ. Trimming cost V 0 bases and J 3 bases, with 4 bases left between them. CDR3 length equals 13 residues.

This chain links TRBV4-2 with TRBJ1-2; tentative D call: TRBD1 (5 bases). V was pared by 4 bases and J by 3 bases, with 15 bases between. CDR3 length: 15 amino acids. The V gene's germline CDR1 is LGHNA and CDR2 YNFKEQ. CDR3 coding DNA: TGTGCCAGCAGCCCTACCGGGCGGGACGACTATGGCTACACCTTC. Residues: CASSPTGRDDYGYTF.

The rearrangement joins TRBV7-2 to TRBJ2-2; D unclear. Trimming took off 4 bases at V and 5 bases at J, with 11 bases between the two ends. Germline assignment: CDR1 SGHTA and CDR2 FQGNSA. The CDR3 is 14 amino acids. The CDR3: CASSYQLSTGELFF. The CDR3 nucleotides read TGTGCCAGCAGCTACCAGCTTAGTACCGGGGAGCTGTTTTTT.